Listed below are T cell receptor beta chains from one sample, sequenced in a study of blood T cell repertoires in COVID-19. Sequencing was performed with immunoSEQ multiplex PCR; in TCRdb, only in-frame clones are kept and a portion is missing. There are a few hundred thousand clones in the sample; 85% to 90% occur only once, and more than 2.5% lies in the top ten. Sequenced sample: peripheral blood. These receptors originate from a man in his fifties or sixties with acute or convalescent COVID-19. Each CDR3 is given with its conserved first and last residue. The D gene is left open where the match is weak. A clone size is listed for some rows: how often the clone was seen (once, few, many), or a class if it is expanded.

TRBJ2-7	TRBV18	TRBD1	NA	CASSPRDRPYEQYF	TGTGCCAGCTCACCACGGGACAGACCCTACGAGCAGTACTTC
TRBJ1-1	TRBV18	TRBD1	NA	CASSRQGEAFF	TGTGCCAGCTCACGACAGGGCGAAGCTTTCTTT
TRBJ1-5	TRBV6-5	NA	few	CASRGGGGNQPQHF	TGTGCCAGCCGCGGGGGGGGTGGCAATCAGCCCCAGCATTTT
TRBJ2-7	TRBV4-2	NA	NA	CASSQDRMTPNKGF	TGTGCCAGCAGCCAAGATAGAATGACACCCAACAAGGGGTTC
TRBJ2-2	TRBV10-3	TRBD2	NA	CAISPSGGDSGELFF	TGTGCCATCAGTCCTAGCGGGGGGGACTCCGGGGAGCTGTTTTTT
TRBJ2-6	TRBV7-3	TRBD1	NA	CASSPGQGGVSGANVLTF	TGTGCCAGCAGCCCCGGACAGGGGGGAGTTTCTGGGGCCAACGTCCTGACTTTC
TRBJ2-7	TRBV4-1	TRBD1	NA	CASSQDDRGEIYEQYF	TGCGCCAGCAGCCAAGACGACAGGGGCGAAATCTACGAGCAGTACTTC
TRBJ1-2	TRBV18	TRBD1	once	CASSRKQGADGYTF	TGTGCCAGCTCACGCAAACAGGGGGCGGATGGCTACACCTTC
TRBJ2-3	TRBV2	TRBD2	NA	CASSELGLATDTQYF	TGTGCCAGCAGTGAATTGGGACTAGCCACAGATACGCAGTATTTT
TRBJ2-7	TRBV6-5	TRBD2	NA	CASMSGDAYEQYF	TGTGCCAGCATGAGCGGGGATGCCTACGAGCAGTACTTC
TRBJ2-4	TRBV5-1	NA	NA	CASSLVGGGNIQYF	TGCGCCAGCAGCTTGGTGGGGGGTGGAAACATTCAGTACTTC
TRBJ1-2	TRBV11-3	NA	once	CASSFDPTGGYTF	TGTGCCAGCAGCTTCGACCCCACGGGGGGCTACACCTTC
TRBJ2-1	TRBV4-1	NA	NA	CASSQDFGRSSYNEQFF	TGCGCCAGCAGCCAAGATTTTGGCCGGAGCTCCTACAATGAGCAGTTCTTC
TRBJ1-1	TRBV5-8	TRBD1	NA	CASSLVYGGDRDTEAFF	TGTGCCAGCAGCTTGGTATACGGCGGGGACAGGGACACTGAAGCTTTCTTT
TRBJ2-3	TRBV5-1	NA	once	CASSPGGRDTQYF	TGCGCCAGCAGCCCCGGGGGGCGGGATACGCAGTATTTT
TRBJ1-1	TRBV14	TRBD1	NA	CASSQRQGWSTEAFF	TGTGCCAGCAGCCAACGACAGGGATGGAGCACTGAAGCTTTCTTT
TRBJ2-7	TRBV4-1	TRBD1	NA	CASSQRQGTYEQYF	TGCGCCAGCAGCCAACGACAGGGTACCTACGAGCAGTACTTC
TRBJ2-3	TRBV2	NA	NA	CASSGERSSSDTQYF	TGTGCCAGCAGCGGAGAGAGGAGTTCTTCAGATACGCAGTATTTT
TRBJ1-1	TRBV19	NA	once	CASSIDRRNTEAFF	TGTGCCAGTAGTATAGATCGGAGGAACACTGAAGCTTTCTTT
TRBJ1-2	TRBV21-1	NA	few	CARITRGRMPNYGYTF	TGTGCCAGGATTACTAGGGGGCGTATGCCTAACTATGGCTACACCTTC
TRBJ1-2	TRBV4-1	NA	NA	CASSATGPTMRDYGYTF	TGCGCCAGCAGCGCTACCGGACCCACGATGAGGGACTATGGCTACACCTTC
TRBJ1-4	TRBV28	NA	NA	CASSLDSSLRKLFF	TGTGCCAGCAGTTTAGACAGCTCCCTGAGGAAACTGTTTTTT
TRBJ2-7	TRBV19	TRBD2	NA	CASSIAGGAYEQYF	TGTGCCAGTAGTATAGCGGGGGGGGCCTACGAGCAGTACTTC
TRBJ2-3	TRBV9	TRBD2	NA	CASSLTSGGSTDTQYF	TGTGCCAGCAGCCTCACTAGCGGGGGAAGCACAGATACGCAGTATTTT
TRBJ2-7	TRBV4-2	NA	NA	CASSQGGGSPYEQYF	TGTGCCAGCAGCCAAGGAGGCGGCAGCCCCTACGAGCAGTACTTC
TRBJ2-7	TRBV10-2	NA	NA	CASQDSYYEQYF	TGCGCCAGCCAGGACTCGTATTACGAGCAGTACTTC
TRBJ2-7	TRBV7-9	NA	few	CASSQSADRYEQYF	TGTGCCAGCAGCCAATCCGCGGACAGATACGAGCAGTACTTC
TRBJ2-3	TRBV30	TRBD2	NA	CAWSGLGLAGGRSTDTQYF	TGTGCCTGGAGTGGGTTGGGACTAGCGGGGGGGCGGTCCACAGATACGCAGTATTTT
TRBJ2-3	TRBV5-4	NA	NA	CASSFGGPRLDTQYF	TGTGCCAGCAGCTTCGGGGGGCCACGTCTAGATACGCAGTATTTT
TRBJ1-2	TRBV27	NA	NA	CASMGLGASGGYTF	TGTGCCAGCATGGGTCTGGGGGCGAGTGGAGGCTACACCTTC
TRBJ1-1	TRBV4-1	NA	NA	CASSQGRGGTEAFF	TGCGCCAGCAGCCAAGGCAGAGGAGGGACTGAAGCTTTCTTT
TRBJ2-6	TRBV7-3	NA	few	CASSPRLGGNSGANVLTF	TGTGCCAGCAGCCCCCGTCTAGGGGGAAACTCTGGGGCCAACGTCCTGACTTTC
TRBJ1-2	TRBV7-9	TRBD1	NA	CASSRTGAPYGYTF	TGTGCCAGCAGCCGGACAGGGGCTCCCTATGGCTACACCTTC
TRBJ2-7	TRBV5-4	NA	NA	CAAGAANSYEQYF	TGTGCGGCCGGAGCGGCCAACTCCTACGAGCAGTACTTC
TRBJ2-7	TRBV6-1	TRBD1	NA	CASSEGTGGSYEQYF	TGTGCCAGCAGTGAAGGGACAGGGGGGTCCTACGAGCAGTACTTC
TRBJ2-3	TRBV7-8	NA	NA	CASSINAGLAVSDTQYF	TGTGCCAGCAGTATCAACGCCGGGCTAGCTGTCTCAGATACGCAGTATTTT
TRBJ1-1	TRBV7-9	NA	NA	CASDRGGTEAFF	TGTGCCAGCGATAGAGGAGGCACTGAAGCTTTCTTT
TRBJ1-3	TRBV2	NA	NA	CASNRIQGNGNTIYF	TGTGCCAGCAACCGCATACAGGGAAATGGAAACACCATATATTTT
TRBJ2-5	TRBV3-1/TRBV3-2	NA	NA	CASSLLETQYF	TGTGCCAGCAGTCTTCTTGAGACCCAGTACTTC
TRBJ1-2	TRBV28	TRBD1	NA	CASSLPGQGASRGYTF	TGTGCCAGCAGTCTTCCGGGACAGGGGGCGTCAAGGGGCTACACCTTC
TRBJ2-1	TRBV4-3	TRBD2	NA	CASSQDRGVNEQFF	TGCGCCAGCAGCCAAGACCGGGGGGTCAATGAGCAGTTCTTC
TRBJ1-6	TRBV5-1	NA	NA	CASSLVRGNNSPLHF	TGCGCCAGCAGCTTGGTGCGGGGGAATAATTCACCCCTCCACTTT
TRBJ1-2	TRBV27	TRBD1	NA	CASKLTGGSNYGYTF	TGTGCCAGCAAGTTGACAGGGGGGTCTAACTATGGCTACACCTTC
TRBJ2-7	TRBV11-2	NA	NA	CASSPISRAGAYEQYF	TGTGCCAGCAGCCCAATTTCAAGAGCAGGGGCCTACGAGCAGTACTTC
TRBJ2-5	TRBV5-4	TRBD1	NA	CAGRTGTQETQYF	TGTGCCGGACGGACAGGGACTCAAGAGACCCAGTACTTC
TRBJ2-7	TRBV20-1	NA	NA	CSASLPRGTYEQYF	TGCAGTGCTAGTCTCCCCCGGGGGACCTACGAGCAGTACTTC